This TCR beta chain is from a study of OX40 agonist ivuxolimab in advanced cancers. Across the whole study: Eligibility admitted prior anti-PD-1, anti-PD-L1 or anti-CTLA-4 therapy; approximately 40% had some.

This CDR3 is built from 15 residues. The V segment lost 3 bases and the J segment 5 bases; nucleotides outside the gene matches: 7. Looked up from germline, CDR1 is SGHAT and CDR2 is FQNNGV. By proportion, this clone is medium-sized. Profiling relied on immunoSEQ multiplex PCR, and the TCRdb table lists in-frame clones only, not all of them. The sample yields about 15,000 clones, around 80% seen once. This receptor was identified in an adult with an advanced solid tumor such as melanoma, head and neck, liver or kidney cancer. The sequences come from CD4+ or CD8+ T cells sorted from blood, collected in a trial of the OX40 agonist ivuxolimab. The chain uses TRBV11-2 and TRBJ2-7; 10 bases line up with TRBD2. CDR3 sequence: CASSFTSGVNNEQYF. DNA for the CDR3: TGTGCCAGCAGCTTTACTAGCGGGGTCAACAACGAGCAGTACTTC.